There are a few counts of the clone carrying this T cell receptor (beta chain). The antigen is not known. This sample's treatment: approximately nine-day PBMC culture with coronavirus spike peptide pools or control peptides (ViraFEST assay). Collection of the unexposed donor's CD4+ T cells took place before the COVID-19 pandemic (2011-2018). The data stem from a study of vaccination and CD4 T cells after COVID-19. Per the germline V gene, CDR1 is DFQATT and CDR2 is SNEGSKA (reference sequence). There are 16 residues in the CDR3. The V gene lost 3 bases and the J gene lost 4 bases, with 20 bases spanning the gap. With the Oncomine TCR Beta short-read assay, DNA from cultured CD4+ T cells was sequenced. It was cultured CD4+ T cells from which genomic DNA was extracted. TCRdb ran MiXCR on the PCR reads and lists one entry per CDR3 protein. The sample gives about 8,800 distinct CDR3 sequences, under 40% of which show up once; 6.5% to 9% is in the top ten.

The receptor's source is a human donor in good health. Sequenced input: CD4+ T cells from blood, cultured in vitro. The chain is built from TRBV20-1 and TRBJ2-3; weak D call: TRBD2 (6 bases). The CDR3 DNA is TGCAGTGCTAGTCGATCCCTAGCGAACTACGCAGATACGCAGTATTTT. Amino acid sequence: CSASRSLANYADTQYF.